The source of this TCR beta chain is a study of T cells in Graves' hyperthyroidism and ophthalmopathy. Turning to the study itself: Any treatment followed the collection of peripheral blood at initial diagnosis.

Researchers amplified the TCR beta CDR3 regions from RNA transcripts. A first-round RT-PCR of the TCR CDR3 used the HTBI primer set. TCRdb re-called the multiplex PCR reads through MiXCR, storing one row per CDR3 protein. The table records about 520,000 distinct CDR3 sequences, more than 20% of them present only once. The definition of stable Graves' hyperthyroidism was no ophthalmopathy progression within 18 months. Newly diagnosed hyperthyroidism, duration under 2 months, in patients aged 18 to 65. Trimming pared 0 bases from V and 4 bases from J, leaving 10 bases between. Germline values: CDR1 SGHRS, CDR2 YFSETQ. CDR3 length: 14 amino acids.

The material sequenced was blood. The receptor's source is a man between 18 and 29 years old with Graves' hyperthyroidism. The chain links TRBV5-1 to TRBJ2-5, with a tentative D call TRBD2 (5 bases). CDR3 nucleotides: TGCGCCAGCAGCTTGGTCGGGGATCGAGAGACCCAGTACTTC. It is translated as CASSLVGDRETQYF.